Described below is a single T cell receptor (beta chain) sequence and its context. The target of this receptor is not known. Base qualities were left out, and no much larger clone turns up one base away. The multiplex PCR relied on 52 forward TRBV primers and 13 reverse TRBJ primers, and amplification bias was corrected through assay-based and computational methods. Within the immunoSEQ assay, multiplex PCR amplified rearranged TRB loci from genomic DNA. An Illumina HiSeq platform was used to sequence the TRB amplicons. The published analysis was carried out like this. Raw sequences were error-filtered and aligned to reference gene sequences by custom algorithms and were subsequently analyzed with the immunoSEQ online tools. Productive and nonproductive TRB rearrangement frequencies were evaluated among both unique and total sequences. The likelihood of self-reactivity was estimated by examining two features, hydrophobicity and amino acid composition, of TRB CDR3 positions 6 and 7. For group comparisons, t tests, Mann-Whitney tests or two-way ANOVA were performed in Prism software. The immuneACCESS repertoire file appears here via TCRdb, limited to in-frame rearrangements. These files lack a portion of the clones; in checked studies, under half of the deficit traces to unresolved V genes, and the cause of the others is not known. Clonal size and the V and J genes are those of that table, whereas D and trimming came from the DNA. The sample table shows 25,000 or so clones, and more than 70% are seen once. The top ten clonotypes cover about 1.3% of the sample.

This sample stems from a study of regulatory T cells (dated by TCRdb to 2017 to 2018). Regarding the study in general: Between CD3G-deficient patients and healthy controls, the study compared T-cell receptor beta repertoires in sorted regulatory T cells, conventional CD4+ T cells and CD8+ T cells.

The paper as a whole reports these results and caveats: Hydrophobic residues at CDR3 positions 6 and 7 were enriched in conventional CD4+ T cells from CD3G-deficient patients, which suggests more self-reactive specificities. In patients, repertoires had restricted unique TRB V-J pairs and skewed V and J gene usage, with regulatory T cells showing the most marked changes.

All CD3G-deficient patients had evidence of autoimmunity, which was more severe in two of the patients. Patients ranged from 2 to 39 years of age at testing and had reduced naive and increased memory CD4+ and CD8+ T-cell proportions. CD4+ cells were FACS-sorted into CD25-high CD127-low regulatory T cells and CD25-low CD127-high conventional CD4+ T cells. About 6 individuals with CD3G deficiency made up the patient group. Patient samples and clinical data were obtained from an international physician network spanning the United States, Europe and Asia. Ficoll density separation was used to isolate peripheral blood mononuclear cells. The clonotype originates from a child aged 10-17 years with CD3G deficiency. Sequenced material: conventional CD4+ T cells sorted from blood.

The DNA reads TGTGCCAGCAGCCCTCCGGGCCGCCTCGCGCGGCAGTACTTC. This codes for CASSPPGRLARQYF. The rearranged chain carries TRBV7-8 and TRBJ2-7, with the D gene not clear enough to name. CDR1 SGHVS and CDR2 FQNEAQ are derived from the germline V gene. Trimming removed 5 bases from V and 9 bases from J, leaving 20 bases between the germline ends. Inclusive of the bounding cysteine and phenylalanine, the CDR3 is 14 residues long. The only DNA kept is the CDR3, 42 bases in frame from the first base.